This T cell receptor beta chain was identified in a study of T cells in Graves' hyperthyroidism and ophthalmopathy. General study findings and limits: Most thyroid clonotypes expanded above 0.001 were also detected in blood.

This CDR3 comprises 14 residues. The V gene end was trimmed by 7 bases and the J gene end by 10 bases; junction bases not matched to a gene: 13. Researchers amplified the TCR beta CDR3 regions from RNA transcripts. HTBI primers were employed in a first-round RT-PCR of the TCR CDR3. TCRdb recomputed calls from the multiplex PCR reads with MiXCR, one row per CDR3 protein. The table lists around 300,000 distinct CDR3 sequences, about 20% of them singletons. Regarding this clonotype: Antigen specificity is unknown. A much larger clone differs by one base, so this may be a read error.

The sequence came from a man aged 30 to 39 with Graves' ophthalmopathy. Sample: blood. The V gene is TRBV12-3 or TRBV12-4, the J gene TRBJ1-1, with 9 bases aligning to TRBD1. CDR3 amino acids: CASNSDRGKDVAFF. The CDR3, as DNA: TGTGCCAGCAACTCAGACAGGGGGAAAGATGTAGCTTTCTTT.